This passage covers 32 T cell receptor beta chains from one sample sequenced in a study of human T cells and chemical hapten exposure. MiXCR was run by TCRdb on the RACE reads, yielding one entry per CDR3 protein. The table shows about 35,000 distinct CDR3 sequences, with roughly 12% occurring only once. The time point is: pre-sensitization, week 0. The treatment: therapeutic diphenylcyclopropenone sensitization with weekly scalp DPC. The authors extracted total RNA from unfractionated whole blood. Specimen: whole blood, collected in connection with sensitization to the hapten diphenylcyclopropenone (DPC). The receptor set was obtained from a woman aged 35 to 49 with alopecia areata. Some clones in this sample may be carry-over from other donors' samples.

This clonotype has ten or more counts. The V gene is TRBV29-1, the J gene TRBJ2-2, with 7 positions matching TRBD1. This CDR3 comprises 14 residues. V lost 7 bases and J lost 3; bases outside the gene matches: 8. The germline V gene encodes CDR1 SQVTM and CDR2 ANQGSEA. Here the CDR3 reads CSGRQGSHTGELFF. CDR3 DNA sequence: TGCAGCGGGCGACAGGGATCACACACCGGGGAGCTGTTTTTT.

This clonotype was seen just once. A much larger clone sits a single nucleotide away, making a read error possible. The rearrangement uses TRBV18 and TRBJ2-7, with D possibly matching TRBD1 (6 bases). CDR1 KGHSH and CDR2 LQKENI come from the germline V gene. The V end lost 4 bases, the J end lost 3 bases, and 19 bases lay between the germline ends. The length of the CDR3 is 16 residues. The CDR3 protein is CASSLALGGRDYEQYF. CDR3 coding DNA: TGTGCCAGCTCACTCGCCTTAGGGGGAAGGGACTACGAGCAGTACTTC.

The CDR3 nucleotides are TGTGCCAGCAACCAACTAGCGGCGAACACCGGGGAGCTGTTTTTT. Encoded protein: CASNQLAANTGELFF. This sequence joins TRBV28 and TRBJ2-2, with 8 bases that match TRBD2. Germline V gene lookup returns CDR1 MDHEN and CDR2 SYDVKM. The trim removed 7 bases at V and 0 bases at J, leaving 4 bases unmatched. This CDR3 has 15 residues.

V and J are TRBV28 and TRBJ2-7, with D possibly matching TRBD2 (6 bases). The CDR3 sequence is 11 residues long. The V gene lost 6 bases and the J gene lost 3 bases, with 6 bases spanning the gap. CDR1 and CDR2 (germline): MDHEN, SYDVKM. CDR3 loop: CASRGLYEQYF. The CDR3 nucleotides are TGTGCCAGCAGGGGACTCTACGAGCAGTACTTC.

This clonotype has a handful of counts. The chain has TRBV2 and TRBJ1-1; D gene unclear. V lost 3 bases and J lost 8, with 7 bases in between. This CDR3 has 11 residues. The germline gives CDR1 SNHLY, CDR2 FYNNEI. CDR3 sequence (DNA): TGTGCCAGCAGTGAGCAGGTAGAAGCTTTCTTT. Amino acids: CASSEQVEAFF.

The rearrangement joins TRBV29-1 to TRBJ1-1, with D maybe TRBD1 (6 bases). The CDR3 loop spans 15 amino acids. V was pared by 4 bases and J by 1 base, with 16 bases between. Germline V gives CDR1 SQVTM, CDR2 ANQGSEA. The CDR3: CSVAPSGGANTEAFF. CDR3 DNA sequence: TGCAGCGTTGCCCCCTCGGGGGGGGCGAACACTGAAGCTTTCTTT. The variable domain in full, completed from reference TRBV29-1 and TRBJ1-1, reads SAVISQKPSRDICQRGTSLTIQCQVDSQVTMMFWYRQQPGQSLTLIATANQGSEATYESGFVIDKFPISRPNLTFSTLTVSNMSPEDSSIYLCSVAPSGGANTEAFFGQGTRLTVV.

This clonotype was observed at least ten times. The CDR3 nucleotides are TGTGCCAGCAGTGAGGTCAATGAGCAGTTCTTC. This gives the protein CASSEVNEQFF. The chain links TRBV2 to TRBJ2-1, with unresolved D. The CDR3 totals 11 residues. Germline lookup yields CDR1 SNHLY and CDR2 FYNNEI. V was shortened by 3 bases and J by 6 bases, with 3 bases between the two germline ends. The full variable domain, its missing parts supplied by reference TRBV2 and TRBJ2-1, is EPEVTQTPSHQVTQMGQEVILRCVPISNHLYFYWYRQILGQKVEFLVSFYNNEISEKSEIFDDQFSVERPDGSNFTLKIRSTKLEDSAMYFCASSEVNEQFFGPGTRLTVL.

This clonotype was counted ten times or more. CDR3 sequence reads: CASREVGAQYF. In nucleotides, the CDR3 is TGTGCCAGCAGGGAGGTGGGAGCGCAGTATTTT. The J gene is TRBJ2-3, the V gene TRBV6-2 or TRBV6-3; possible D gene TRBD2, 5 bases. The CDR3 contains 11 residues. V was clipped by 6 bases and J by 10 bases, with 11 bases between them. Looked up from germline, CDR1 is MNHEY and CDR2 is SVGEGT.

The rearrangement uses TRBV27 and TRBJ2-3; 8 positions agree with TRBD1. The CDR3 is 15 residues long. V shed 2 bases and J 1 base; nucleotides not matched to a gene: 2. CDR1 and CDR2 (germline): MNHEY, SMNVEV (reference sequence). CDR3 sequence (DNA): TGTGCCAGCAGTTTACAGGGACAGGGCACAGATACGCAGTATTTT. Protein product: CASSLQGQGTDTQYF.

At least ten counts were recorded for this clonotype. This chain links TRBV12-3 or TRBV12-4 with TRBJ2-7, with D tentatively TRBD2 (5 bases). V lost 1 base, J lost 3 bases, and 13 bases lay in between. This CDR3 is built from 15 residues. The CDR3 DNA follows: TGTGCCAGCAGTTTAGGGACGGGATGGGGCTACGAGCAGTACTTC. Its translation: CASSLGTGWGYEQYF.

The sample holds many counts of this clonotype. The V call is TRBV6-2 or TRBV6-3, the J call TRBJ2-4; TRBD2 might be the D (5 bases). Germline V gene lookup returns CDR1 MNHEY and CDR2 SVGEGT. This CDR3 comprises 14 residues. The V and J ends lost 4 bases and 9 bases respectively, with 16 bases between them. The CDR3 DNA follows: TGTGCCAGCAGTTTGGTGGGAGCGTCAGCCATTCAGTACTTC. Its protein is CASSLVGASAIQYF.

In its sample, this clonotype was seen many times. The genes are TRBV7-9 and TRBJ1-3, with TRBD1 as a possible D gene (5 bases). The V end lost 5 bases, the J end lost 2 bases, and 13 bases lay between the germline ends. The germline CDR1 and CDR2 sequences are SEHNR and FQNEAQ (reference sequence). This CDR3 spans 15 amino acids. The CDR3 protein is CASSPPQGTGNTIYF. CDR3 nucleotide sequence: TGTGCCAGCAGCCCACCGCAGGGAACTGGAAACACCATATATTTT.

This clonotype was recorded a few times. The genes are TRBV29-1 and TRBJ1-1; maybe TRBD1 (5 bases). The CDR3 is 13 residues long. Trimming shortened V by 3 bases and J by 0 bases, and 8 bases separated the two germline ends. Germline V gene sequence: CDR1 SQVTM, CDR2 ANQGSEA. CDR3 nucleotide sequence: TGCAGCGTTGAGAACAGGCTGAACACTGAAGCTTTCTTT. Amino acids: CSVENRLNTEAFF.

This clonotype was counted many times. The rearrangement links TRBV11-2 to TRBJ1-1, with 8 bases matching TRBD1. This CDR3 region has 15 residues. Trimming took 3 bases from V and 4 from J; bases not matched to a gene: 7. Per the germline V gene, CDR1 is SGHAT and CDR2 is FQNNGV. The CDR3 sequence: CASSFLRGLGTEAFF. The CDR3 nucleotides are TGTGCCAGCAGCTTCCTCAGGGGGCTTGGCACTGAAGCTTTCTTT.

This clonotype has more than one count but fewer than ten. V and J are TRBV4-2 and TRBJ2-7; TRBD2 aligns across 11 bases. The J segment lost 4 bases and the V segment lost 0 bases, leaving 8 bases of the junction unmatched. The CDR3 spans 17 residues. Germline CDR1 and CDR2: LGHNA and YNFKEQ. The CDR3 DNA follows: TGTGCCAGCAGCCAAGAAGGCCCGGGACTAGCGGCTTACGAGCAGTACTTC. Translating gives CASSQEGPGLAAYEQYF.

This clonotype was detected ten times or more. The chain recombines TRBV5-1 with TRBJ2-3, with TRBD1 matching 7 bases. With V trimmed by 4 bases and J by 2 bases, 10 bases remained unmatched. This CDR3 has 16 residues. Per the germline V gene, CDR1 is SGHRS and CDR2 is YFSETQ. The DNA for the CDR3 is TGCGCCAGCAGCACTGGACAGGCGTGGGACACAGATACGCAGTATTTT. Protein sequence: CASSTGQAWDTDTQYF.

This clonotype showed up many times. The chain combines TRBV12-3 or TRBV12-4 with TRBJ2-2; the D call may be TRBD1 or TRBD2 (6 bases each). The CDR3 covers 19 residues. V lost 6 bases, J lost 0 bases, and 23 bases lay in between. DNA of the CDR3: TGTGCCAGCAGCCGGACGGGGGCCCAAGCCACTTCGAACACCGGGGAGCTGTTTTTT. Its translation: CASSRTGAQATSNTGELFF.

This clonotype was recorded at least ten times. The CDR3 DNA sequence: TGTGCCAGCGCAAGACAGGGGAACACCGGGGAGCTGTTTTTT. Amino acid sequence: CASARQGNTGELFF. The chain couples TRBV9 to TRBJ2-2; 7 bases map to TRBD1. CDR1 and CDR2 from the germline V gene are SGDLS and YYNGEE. CDR3 length: 14 residues. V was pared by 7 bases and J by 1 base, with 4 bases of the junction left unmatched.

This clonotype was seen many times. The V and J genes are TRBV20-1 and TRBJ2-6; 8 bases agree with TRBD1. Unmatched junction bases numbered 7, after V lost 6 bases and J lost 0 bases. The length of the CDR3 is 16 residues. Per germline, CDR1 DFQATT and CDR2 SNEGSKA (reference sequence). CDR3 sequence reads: CSATDRELSGANVLTF. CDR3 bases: TGCAGTGCAACGGACAGGGAACTCTCTGGGGCCAACGTCCTGACTTTC.

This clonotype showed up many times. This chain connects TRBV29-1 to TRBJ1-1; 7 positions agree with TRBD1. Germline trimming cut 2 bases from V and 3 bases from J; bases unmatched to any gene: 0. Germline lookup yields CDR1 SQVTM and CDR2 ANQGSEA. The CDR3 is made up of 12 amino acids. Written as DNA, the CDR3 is TGCAGCGTTGAACAGGGGGACACTGAAGCTTTCTTT. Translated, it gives CSVEQGDTEAFF.

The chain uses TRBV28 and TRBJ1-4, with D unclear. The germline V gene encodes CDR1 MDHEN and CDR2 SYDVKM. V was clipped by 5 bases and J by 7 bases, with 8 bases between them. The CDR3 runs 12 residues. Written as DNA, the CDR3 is TGTGCCAGCAGTCCCGCGCCTGAAAAACTGTTTTTT. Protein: CASSPAPEKLFF.

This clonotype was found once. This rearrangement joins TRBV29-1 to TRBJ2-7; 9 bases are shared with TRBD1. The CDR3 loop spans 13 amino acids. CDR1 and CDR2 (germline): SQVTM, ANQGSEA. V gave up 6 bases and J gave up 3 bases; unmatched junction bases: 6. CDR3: CSVGGDRVYEQYF. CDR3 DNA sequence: TGCAGCGTGGGAGGGGACAGGGTCTACGAGCAGTACTTC.

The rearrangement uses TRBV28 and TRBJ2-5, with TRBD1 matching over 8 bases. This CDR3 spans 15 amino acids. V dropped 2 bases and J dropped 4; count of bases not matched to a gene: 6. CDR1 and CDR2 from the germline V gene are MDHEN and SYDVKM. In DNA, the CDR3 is TGTGCCAGCAGTTTAGGTGGGGACAGGAGAGAGACCCAGTACTTC. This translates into CASSLGGDRRETQYF.

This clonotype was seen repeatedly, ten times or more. CDR3 in DNA: TGTGCCAGCAGCGTAGGGGGGGATAATTCACCCCTCCACTTT. It is translated as CASSVGGDNSPLHF. J is TRBJ1-6 and V is TRBV9; D may be TRBD1 (5 bases). Germline V gene sequence: CDR1 SGDLS, CDR2 YYNGEE. The CDR3 has 14 residues. Trimming cost V 0 bases and J 5 bases, with 6 bases left between them.

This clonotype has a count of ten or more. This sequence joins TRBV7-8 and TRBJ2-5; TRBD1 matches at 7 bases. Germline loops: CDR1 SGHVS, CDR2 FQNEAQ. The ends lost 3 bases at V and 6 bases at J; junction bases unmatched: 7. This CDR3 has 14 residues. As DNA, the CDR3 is TGTGCCAGCAGCTTGGAGAACAGGGGTCAGACCCAGTACTTC. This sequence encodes CASSLENRGQTQYF. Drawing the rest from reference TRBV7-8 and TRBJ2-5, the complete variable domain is GAGVSQSPRYKVAKRGQDVALRCDPISGHVSLFWYQQALGQGPEFLTYFQNEAQLDKSGLPSDRFFAERPEGSVSTLKIQRTQQEDSAVYLCASSLENRGQTQYFGPGTRLLVL.

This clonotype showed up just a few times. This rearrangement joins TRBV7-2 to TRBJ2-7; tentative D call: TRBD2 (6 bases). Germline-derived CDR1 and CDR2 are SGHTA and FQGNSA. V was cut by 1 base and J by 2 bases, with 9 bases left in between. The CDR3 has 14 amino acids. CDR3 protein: CASSLGGTTYEQYF. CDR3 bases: TGTGCCAGCAGCTTAGGCGGGACCACCTACGAGCAGTACTTC.

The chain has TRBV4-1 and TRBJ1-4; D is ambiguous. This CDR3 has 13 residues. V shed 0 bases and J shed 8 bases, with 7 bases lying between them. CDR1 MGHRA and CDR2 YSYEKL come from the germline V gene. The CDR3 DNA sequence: TGCGCCAGCAGCCAAGAGGGTCGCGAAAAACTGTTTTTT. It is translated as CASSQEGREKLFF.

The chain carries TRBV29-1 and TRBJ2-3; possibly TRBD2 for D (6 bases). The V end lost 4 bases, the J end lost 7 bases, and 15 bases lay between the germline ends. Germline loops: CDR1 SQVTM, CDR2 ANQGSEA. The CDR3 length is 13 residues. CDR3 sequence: CSVGGGDPYTQYF. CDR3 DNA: TGCAGCGTTGGAGGAGGGGACCCCTATACGCAGTATTTT.

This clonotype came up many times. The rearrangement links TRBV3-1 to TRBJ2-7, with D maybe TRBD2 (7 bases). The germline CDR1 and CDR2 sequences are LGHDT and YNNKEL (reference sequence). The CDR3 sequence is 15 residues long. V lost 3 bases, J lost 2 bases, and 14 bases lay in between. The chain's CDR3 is CASSQGASGAYEQYF. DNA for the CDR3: TGTGCCAGCAGCCAGGGGGCTAGCGGAGCCTACGAGCAGTACTTC.

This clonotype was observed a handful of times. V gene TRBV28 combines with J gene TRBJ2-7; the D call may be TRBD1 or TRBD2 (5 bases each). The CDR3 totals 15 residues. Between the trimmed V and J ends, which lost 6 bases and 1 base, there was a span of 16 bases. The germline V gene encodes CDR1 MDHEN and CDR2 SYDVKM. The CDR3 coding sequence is TGTGCCAGCAGCCCCGGGGCCAGACCGTCCTACGAGCAGTACTTC. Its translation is CASSPGARPSYEQYF. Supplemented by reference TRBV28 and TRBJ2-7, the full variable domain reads DVKVTQSSRYLVKRTGEKVFLECVQDMDHENMFWYRQDPGLGLRLIYFSYDVKMKEKGDIPEGYSVSREKKERFSLILESASTNQTSMYLCASSPGARPSYEQYFGPGTRLTVT.

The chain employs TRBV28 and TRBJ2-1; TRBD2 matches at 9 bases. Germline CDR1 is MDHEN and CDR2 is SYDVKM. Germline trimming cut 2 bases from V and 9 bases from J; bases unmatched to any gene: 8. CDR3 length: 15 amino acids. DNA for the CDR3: TGTGCCAGCAGTTTACCAGGGACTAGCCTCGGTGAGCAGTTCTTC. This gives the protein CASSLPGTSLGEQFF.

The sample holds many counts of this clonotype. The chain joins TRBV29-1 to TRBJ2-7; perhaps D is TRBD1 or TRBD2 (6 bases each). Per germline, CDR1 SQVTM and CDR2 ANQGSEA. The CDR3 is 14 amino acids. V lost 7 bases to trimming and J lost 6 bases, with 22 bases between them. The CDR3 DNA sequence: TGCAGCGCCCGAAACACAGGGACTGGACGCGAGCAGTACTTC. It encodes CSARNTGTGREQYF.